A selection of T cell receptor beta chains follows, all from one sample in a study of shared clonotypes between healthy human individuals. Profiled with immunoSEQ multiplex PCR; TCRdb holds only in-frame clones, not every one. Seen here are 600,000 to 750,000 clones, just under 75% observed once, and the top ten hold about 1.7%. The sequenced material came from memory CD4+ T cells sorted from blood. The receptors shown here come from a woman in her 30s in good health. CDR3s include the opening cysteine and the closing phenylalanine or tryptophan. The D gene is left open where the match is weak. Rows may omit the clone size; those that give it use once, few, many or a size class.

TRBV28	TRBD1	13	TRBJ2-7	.	CASRTGVSYEQYF	TGTGCCAGCAGAACAGGGGTATCCTACGAGCAGTACTTC
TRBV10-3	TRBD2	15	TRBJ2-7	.	CAISDLPSGSYEQYF	TGTGCCATCAGTGATCTGCCTAGCGGGAGCTACGAGCAGTACTTC
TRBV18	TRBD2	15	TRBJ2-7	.	CASSHSSGRDYEQYF	TGTGCCAGCTCACACTCTAGCGGGAGGGACTACGAGCAGTACTTC
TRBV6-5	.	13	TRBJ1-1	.	CAISEPRNTEAFF	TGTGCCATCAGTGAGCCCAGGAACACTGAAGCTTTCTTT
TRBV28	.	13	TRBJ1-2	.	CASSLASRYGYTF	TGTGCCAGCAGTTTAGCGTCCCGCTATGGCTACACCTTC
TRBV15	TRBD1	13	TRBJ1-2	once	CATSMQGDYGYTF	TGTGCCACCAGCATGCAGGGGGACTATGGCTACACCTTC
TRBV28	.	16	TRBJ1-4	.	CASRSGGPATNEKLFF	TGTGCCAGCAGGTCTGGGGGTCCCGCAACTAATGAAAAACTGTTTTTT
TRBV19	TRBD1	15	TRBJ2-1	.	CASSVVGTGKNEQFF	TGTGCCAGTAGCGTGGTGGGGACAGGAAAGAATGAGCAGTTCTTC
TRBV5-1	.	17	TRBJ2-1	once	CASSLTTGWGLGGEQFF	TGCGCCAGCAGCTTGACCACTGGATGGGGACTGGGTGGTGAGCAGTTCTTC
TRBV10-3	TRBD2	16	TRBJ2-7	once	CAISEPSGAGGGEQYF	TGTGCCATCAGTGAGCCCTCGGGAGCGGGAGGTGGAGAGCAGTACTTC
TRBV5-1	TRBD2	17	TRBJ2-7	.	CASSLAPARAGDYEQYF	TGCGCCAGCAGCTTGGCCCCAGCACGGGCGGGGGACTACGAGCAGTACTTC
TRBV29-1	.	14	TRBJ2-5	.	CSTTATGRGETQYF	TGCAGCACCACCGCCACAGGGCGCGGCGAGACCCAGTACTTC
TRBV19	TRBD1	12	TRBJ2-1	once	CATSDRGHEQFF	TGTGCCACCTCGGACAGGGGTCATGAGCAGTTCTTC
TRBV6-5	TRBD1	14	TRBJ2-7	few	CASSSHDRDYEQYF	TGTGCCAGCAGTAGCCACGACAGGGACTACGAGCAGTACTTC